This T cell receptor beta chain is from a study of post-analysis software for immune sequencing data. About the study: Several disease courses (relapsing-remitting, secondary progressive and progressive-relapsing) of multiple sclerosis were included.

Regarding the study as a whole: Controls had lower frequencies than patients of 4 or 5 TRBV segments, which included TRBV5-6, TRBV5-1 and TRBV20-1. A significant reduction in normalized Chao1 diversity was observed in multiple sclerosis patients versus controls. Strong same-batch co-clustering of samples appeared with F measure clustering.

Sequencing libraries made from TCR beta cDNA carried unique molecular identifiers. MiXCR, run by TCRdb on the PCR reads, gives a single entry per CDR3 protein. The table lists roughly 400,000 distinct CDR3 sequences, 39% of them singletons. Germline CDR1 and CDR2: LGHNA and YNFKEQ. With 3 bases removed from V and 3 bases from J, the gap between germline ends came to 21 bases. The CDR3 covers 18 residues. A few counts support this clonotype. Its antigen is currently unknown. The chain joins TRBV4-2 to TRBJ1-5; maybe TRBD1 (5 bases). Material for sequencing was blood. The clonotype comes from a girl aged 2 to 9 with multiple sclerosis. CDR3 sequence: CASSQATIAGGDNQPQHF. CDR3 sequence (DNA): TGTGCCAGCAGCCAGGCTACCATAGCGGGGGGAGACAATCAGCCCCAGCATTTT.